The T cell receptor (beta chain) under discussion was sequenced for a study of cytomegalovirus exposure and HLA in healthy donors. Study-level points and caveats: Researchers counted 164 TCR beta chains as cytomegalovirus-associated. Specificity for CMV antigens was confirmed in vitro for three of the CMV-associated chains. The Asian-associated ancestry cluster reportedly had fewer N-insertions than the roughly 720-donor mean in a later analysis. A later analysis found most CMV-associated TCR beta chains apparently HLA-restricted.

The CDR3 consists of 20 residues. With 0 bases removed from V and 6 bases from J, the gap between germline ends came to 24 bases. CDR1 MNHNS and CDR2 SASEGT come from the germline V gene. PCR was performed using 60 Vbeta and 13 Jbeta primers. Data came from immunoSEQ multiplex PCR; TCRdb stores just in-frame clones and leaves some out. Among roughly 180,000 clones, 76% were seen once, and the ten largest hold 1.5% to 2%. Only a few counts were recorded for this clone. Its antigen is as yet unknown. Specimen: PBMCs. The origin of this receptor is a man aged 18-30 years in good health and CMV-seronegative. V gene TRBV6-1 combines with J gene TRBJ1-6; D remains unclear. In DNA form, the CDR3 reads TGTGCCAGCAGTGAAGCGATGAGCCCCGGTGTTGGGCGGGGTAATTCACCCCTCCACTTT. It encodes CASSEAMSPGVGRGNSPLHF.